Following are 25 T cell receptor beta chains from one sample sequenced in a study of T cell responses to AZD1222 COVID-19 vaccine. TCRdb's table, derived via immunoSEQ multiplex PCR, lists solely in-frame clones and lacks some. The sample lists approximately 88,000 clones; 90% to 95% were seen once. This specimen was peripheral blood, taken on day 0 of AZD1222 vaccination. Every receptor here comes from an adult in good health.

The chain combines TRBV5-1 with TRBJ2-7; D gene unclear. The CDR3 contains 15 residues. Between the trimmed V and J ends, which lost 2 bases and 3 bases, there was a span of 15 bases. The germline CDR1 and CDR2 sequences are SGHRS and YFSETQ. The DNA of the CDR3 is TGCGCCAGCAGCTTTCTTCCCGGTCAAAACTACGAGCAGTACTTC. Amino acids: CASSFLPGQNYEQYF.

This clone was detected only a few times. The chain joins TRBV27 to TRBJ1-1; unclear D gene. The germline gives CDR1 MNHEY, CDR2 SMNVEV (reference sequence). The CDR3 length is 13 residues. V was clipped by 7 bases and J by 0 bases, with 9 bases between them. This CDR3 is CASTDVMNTEAFF. The DNA for the CDR3 is TGTGCCAGCACGGACGTCATGAACACTGAAGCTTTCTTT.

V is TRBV7-3 and J is TRBJ2-5, with 10 bases aligning to TRBD2. In germline, CDR1 is SGHTA, CDR2 FQGTGA. With V trimmed by 2 bases and J by 5 bases, 8 bases remained unmatched. The CDR3 is made up of 16 amino acids. The CDR3, as DNA: TGTGCCAGCAGCTTACGGACTAGCGGTTTGGGGGAGACCCAGTACTTC. Translated: CASSLRTSGLGETQYF.

The chain carries TRBV27 and TRBJ2-2; D is unresolved. The CDR3 is 16 amino acids. CDR1 is MNHEY, CDR2 SMNVEV, per germline (reference sequence). V was trimmed by 4 bases and J by 0 bases, leaving 12 bases between them. In DNA form, the CDR3 reads TGTGCCAGCAGTTCAATTGGGTTTGCGAACACCGGGGAGCTGTTTTTT. Amino acids: CASSSIGFANTGELFF.

The chain is built from TRBV6-2 or TRBV6-3 and TRBJ2-7, with TRBD1 identical over 12 bases. The germline V gene has CDR1 MNHEY and CDR2 SVGEGT. The trim removed 2 bases at V and 2 bases at J, leaving 7 bases unmatched. This CDR3 has 17 amino acids. CDR3 DNA: TGTGCCAGCAGTTACCGGCCGGGGACAGGGGGCGCCTACGAGCAGTACTTC. This encodes CASSYRPGTGGAYEQYF.

The rearrangement links TRBV2 to TRBJ2-1, with D perhaps TRBD1 or TRBD2 (5 bases each). The CDR3 runs to 19 residues. V lost 4 bases to trimming and J lost 0 bases, with 22 bases between them. CDR1 and CDR2 from the germline V gene are SNHLY and FYNNEI. DNA of the CDR3: TGTGCCAGCAGTGGTTGGGGACCCATCCACGTCAGCTCCTACAATGAGCAGTTCTTC. Its protein is CASSGWGPIHVSSYNEQFF.

The chain employs TRBV4-1 and TRBJ1-1; D not resolved. V lost 2 bases and J 7 bases, leaving 14 bases between the germline ends. Germline V gene lookup returns CDR1 MGHRA and CDR2 YSYEKL. The CDR3 is 14 amino acids. The CDR3 is CASSQIGLNGEAFF. The CDR3 DNA reads as TGCGCCAGCAGCCAAATAGGATTGAACGGTGAAGCTTTCTTT.

The rearrangement links TRBV25-1 to TRBJ1-1; 8 bases map to TRBD1. V dropped 4 bases and J dropped 2; count of bases not matched to a gene: 9. The CDR3 length is 16 residues. The germline gives CDR1 MGHDK, CDR2 SYGVNS. The CDR3 region is CASSAPMGQANTEAFF. CDR3 DNA: TGTGCCAGCAGTGCTCCGATGGGACAGGCTAACACTGAAGCTTTCTTT.

This chain links TRBV27 with TRBJ2-7; the D call may be TRBD1 or TRBD2 (5 bases each). The V end lost 6 bases, the J end lost 5 bases, and 11 bases lay between the germline ends. CDR3 size: 12 residues. In germline, CDR1 is MNHEY, CDR2 SMNVEV (reference sequence). The CDR3 here is CASSFRGDEQYF. In DNA, the CDR3 is TGTGCCAGCAGCTTCCGGGGCGACGAGCAGTACTTC.

The V gene is TRBV28, the J gene TRBJ2-7; the match to TRBD2 covers 12 bases. Trimming took 1 base from V and 3 from J; bases not matched to a gene: 7. Germline CDR1 and CDR2: MDHEN and SYDVKM. This CDR3 has 17 amino acids. The CDR3 reads CASSLFMGLAGYYEQYF. In nucleotides, the CDR3 is TGTGCCAGCAGTTTATTCATGGGACTAGCGGGTTACTACGAGCAGTACTTC.

This chain links TRBV28 with TRBJ2-1; D not certain. V was clipped by 4 bases and J by 1 base, with 17 bases between them. The CDR3 loop spans 17 amino acids. The germline V gene encodes CDR1 MDHEN and CDR2 SYDVKM. This CDR3 reads CASSSFTSTSSYNEQFF. CDR3 nucleotides: TGTGCCAGCAGTTCTTTTACTTCCACTTCGTCCTACAATGAGCAGTTCTTC.

The chain recombines TRBV2 with TRBJ1-4, with D unresolved. From germline, CDR1 is SNHLY and CDR2 FYNNEI. Trimming removed 8 bases from V and 12 bases from J, with 13 bases in between. This CDR3 contains 11 residues. The CDR3 nucleotides read TGTGCCAGCCGTCTAATGAAGGAACTGTTTTTT. The encoded protein is CASRLMKELFF.

The chain combines TRBV14 with TRBJ1-1, with 7 bases aligning to TRBD1. This CDR3 is 17 amino acids long. Germline values: CDR1 SGHDN, CDR2 FVKESK. V was clipped by 4 bases and J by 4 bases; unmatched bases: 15. CDR3: CASSLTSEGAGGTEAFF. Here the CDR3 DNA reads TGTGCCAGCAGCCTCACCTCGGAGGGGGCCGGCGGCACTGAAGCTTTCTTT. The complete variable domain, with remaining parts taken from reference TRBV14 and TRBJ1-1, reads EAGVTQFPSHSVIEKGQTVTLRCDPISGHDNLYWYRRVMGKEIKFLLHFVKESKQDESGMPNNRFLAERTGGTYSTLKVQPAELEDSGVYFCASSLTSEGAGGTEAFFGQGTRLTVV.

The V and J genes are TRBV6-1 and TRBJ2-7; TRBD1 might be the D (5 bases). This CDR3 is 12 amino acids long. Germline-derived CDR1 and CDR2 are MNHNS and SASEGT. V lost 1 base and J 5 bases, leaving 6 bases between the germline ends. This CDR3 reads CASSEVGDEQYF. CDR3 bases: TGTGCCAGCAGTGAAGTAGGGGACGAGCAGTACTTC.

This clone occurred a few times. The rearrangement joins TRBV7-2 to TRBJ2-4, with TRBD1 identical over 8 bases. The CDR3 covers 14 residues. CDR1 and CDR2 from the germline V gene are SGHTA and FQGNSA. The ends lost 4 bases at V and 1 base at J; junction bases unmatched: 0. The CDR3 here is CASSWTGAKNIQYF. CDR3 in DNA: TGTGCCAGCAGCTGGACAGGGGCCAAAAACATTCAGTACTTC.

This clone has a single count. The CDR3 coding sequence is TGTGCCACCCTCCACACTGAAGCTTTCTTT. It translates to CATLHTEAFF. The genes are TRBV6-6 and TRBJ1-1, with D uncertain. The V gene lost 10 bases and the J gene lost 3 bases, with 6 bases spanning the gap. This CDR3 is 10 amino acids long. Germline CDR1 MNHNY, CDR2 SVGAGI (reference sequence).

The gene calls are TRBV2 and TRBJ1-5, with D maybe TRBD1 (6 bases). Germline assignment: CDR1 SNHLY and CDR2 FYNNEI. Trimming shortened V by 1 base and J by 10 bases, and 17 bases separated the two germline ends. The CDR3 has 15 residues. The CDR3 sequence is CASSEVGTRISPQHF. CDR3 DNA: TGTGCCAGCAGTGAAGTCGGGACACGCATCAGCCCCCAGCATTTT.

The rearrangement links TRBV29-1 to TRBJ1-4, with D uncertain. The V end lost 6 bases, the J end lost 4 bases, and 12 bases lay between the germline ends. The CDR3 contains 13 residues. The germline V gene has CDR1 SQVTM and CDR2 ANQGSEA. The CDR3 DNA reads as TGCAGCGTCCCCCGGCGGAATAATGAAAAACTGTTTTTT. Protein: CSVPRRNNEKLFF.

V usage is TRBV27 and J usage is TRBJ1-5; no clear D. V shed 7 bases and J shed 1 base, with 11 bases lying between them. Germline V gene data show CDR1 as MNHEY and CDR2 as SMNVEV (reference sequence). The CDR3 sequence is 14 residues long. The CDR3 bases are TGTGCCAGCAAGGCTCCTGGGAGCAATCAGCCCCAGCATTTT. Translation gives CASKAPGSNQPQHF.

This chain connects TRBV27 to TRBJ2-2, with a weak D call TRBD2 (5 bases). Germline V lookup: CDR1 MNHEY, CDR2 SMNVEV (reference sequence). V was shortened by 6 bases and J by 4 bases, with 15 bases between the two germline ends. CDR3 length: 15 amino acids. Here the CDR3 reads CASSPAGIPTGELFF. The CDR3 DNA reads as TGTGCCAGCAGCCCGGCGGGTATACCCACCGGGGAGCTGTTTTTT.

Only one count was recorded for this clone. The chain combines TRBV18 with TRBJ2-7; 9 bases align to TRBD2. Germline loops: CDR1 KGHSH, CDR2 LQKENI. The length of the CDR3 is 14 residues. The trim removed 1 base at V and 7 bases at J, leaving 5 bases unmatched. CDR3 loop: CASSPLAGEGEQYF. In nucleotides, the CDR3 is TGTGCCAGCTCACCACTAGCGGGAGAAGGTGAGCAGTACTTC.

The gene calls are TRBV28 and TRBJ2-7; TRBD2 might be the D (5 bases). V lost 7 bases and J 2 bases, leaving 12 bases between the germline ends. Germline CDR1 is MDHEN and CDR2 is SYDVKM. The CDR3 extends over 13 amino acids. CDR3 nucleotides: TGTGCCAGCACCCCCGGGGAGACCTACGAGCAGTACTTC. This gives the protein CASTPGETYEQYF.

The rearrangement links TRBV15 to TRBJ2-3; D remains ambiguous. The CDR3 has 13 amino acids. CDR1 is LNHNV, CDR2 YYDKDF, per germline (reference sequence). V lost 8 bases and J lost 2, with 11 bases in between. The CDR3 loop reads CATGNGHTDTQYF. DNA for the CDR3: TGTGCCACCGGGAATGGCCACACAGATACGCAGTATTTT.

The rearrangement joins TRBV10-1 to TRBJ2-2, with 9 bases that match TRBD1. The CDR3 contains 14 residues. Looked up from germline, CDR1 is WNHNN and CDR2 is SYGVQD (reference sequence). V shed 8 bases and J 2 bases; nucleotides not matched to a gene: 3. CDR3 residues: CASGDRENTGELFF. DNA for the CDR3: TGCGCCAGCGGGGACAGGGAAAACACCGGGGAGCTGTTTTTT.

The chain recombines TRBV28 with TRBJ1-6; 7 nucleotides match TRBD1. Germline V gene lookup returns CDR1 MDHEN and CDR2 SYDVKM. The CDR3 spans 18 residues. J lost 0 bases, V lost 6 bases, and 11 bases had no gene match. The DNA of the CDR3 is TGTGCCAGCAGACAGAACAGGGGAATGAGCTCCTATAATTCACCCCTCCACTTT. Protein: CASRQNRGMSSYNSPLHF.